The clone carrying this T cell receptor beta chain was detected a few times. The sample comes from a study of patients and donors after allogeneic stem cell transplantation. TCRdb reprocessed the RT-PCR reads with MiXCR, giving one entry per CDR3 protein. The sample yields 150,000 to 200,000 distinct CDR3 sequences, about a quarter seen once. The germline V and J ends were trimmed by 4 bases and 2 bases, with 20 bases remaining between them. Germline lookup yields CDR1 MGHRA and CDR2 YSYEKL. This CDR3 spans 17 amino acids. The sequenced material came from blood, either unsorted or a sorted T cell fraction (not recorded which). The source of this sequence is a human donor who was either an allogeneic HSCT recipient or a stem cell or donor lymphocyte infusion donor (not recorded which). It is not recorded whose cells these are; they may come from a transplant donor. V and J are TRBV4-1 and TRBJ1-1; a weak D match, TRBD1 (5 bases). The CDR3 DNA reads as TGCGCCAGCAGCCGCTCTAACGAGGGGCACCTCAACACTGAAGCTTTCTTT. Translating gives CASSRSNEGHLNTEAFF.